This TCR beta chain was sequenced for a study of breast tumors, draining lymph nodes, adjacent tissues. Axillary draining lymph nodes of breast cancer patients supplied the node samples. TCRdb re-called the multiplex PCR reads through MiXCR, storing one row per CDR3 protein. The sample shows about 200,000 distinct CDR3 sequences, roughly 31% of them seen only once. Concerning this clonotype itself: Antigen specificity is unknown. This could be a read error, since a much larger clone is one nucleotide away.

Whole-study results and caveats: Luminal-like breast cancer showed significantly higher tumor–nontumor repertoire similarity than basal-like. Tumor TCR diversity was below lymph nodes but above nontumor tissue. Findings are consistent with lymph node origin and intratumoral expansion of most tumor T cells.

This CDR3 comprises 16 residues. V trimming: 5 bases; J trimming: 3 bases; junction bases outside the gene matches: 10. Per the germline V gene, CDR1 is MNHNS and CDR2 is SASEGT. Material for sequencing was axillary lymph node tissue. The chain employs TRBV6-1 and TRBJ1-3; 7 nucleotides match TRBD1. This sequence was found in a female donor with breast cancer. Some clones in this sample may be carry-over from other donors' samples. CDR3 coding DNA: TGTGCCAGCAGTCATGCGGGGACAGTTCGTGGAAACACCATATATTTT. Amino acids: CASSHAGTVRGNTIYF.